The clone carrying this TCR beta chain showed up just once. The V gene's germline CDR1 is LNHDA and CDR2 SQIVND (reference sequence). CDR3 size: 16 residues. V was pared by 3 bases and J by 3 bases, with 9 bases of the junction left unmatched. Authors' analysis steps: Amplification with reference gene primers provided the estimates of nucleated cell counts. Method: immunoSEQ multiplex PCR; TCRdb's copy keeps in-frame clones and lacks some. For V, J and clone size, that table is used; D and trimming come from the DNA. The sample lists just under 85,000 clones; over 70% were seen once. This record comes from a study of blood T cell repertoires in COVID-19. Across the study: Acute and convalescent COVID-19 specimens originated in the United States, Italy and Spain. PBMCs, B-cell-depleted T cells, or T cells were the source of the cDNA or gDNA that made up the material.

This TCR derives from a woman in her fifties or sixties with acute or convalescent COVID-19. This rearrangement joins TRBV19 to TRBJ1-2, with 8 bases identical to TRBD1. Sequences were obtained from peripheral blood. CDR3 DNA: TGTGCCAGTAGTATCGGCCAGGGGGCGCTGGACTATGGCTACACCTTC. This gives the protein CASSIGQGALDYGYTF.